This T cell receptor beta chain was identified during a study of identical twins. Study-level findings and limits: Abundant beta clonotypes from cord blood had fewer insertions, unlike memory repertoires, which showed none.

V lost 1 base to trimming and J lost 5 bases; unmatched junction nucleotides: 2. This CDR3 is 14 amino acids long. The germline V gene has CDR1 MGHRA and CDR2 YSYEKL. This clonotype was counted only a few times. Its matching antigen is unknown. TCRdb used MiXCR to reprocess the 5' RACE reads, holding one entry per CDR3 protein. The profile shows under 900,000 distinct CDR3 sequences, 9% to 15% of them singletons. The same data also went into a second study, on yellow fever vaccine responses in identical twins. From that second work: After vaccination, twins' T cell response reportedly seemed partly convergent, partly personalized.

The sample consisted of PBMCs. The V and J genes are TRBV4-1 and TRBJ2-3, with TRBD2 identical over 8 bases. The TCR originated in a woman aged 18 to 35 in good health. DNA of the CDR3: TGCGCCAGCAGCCAAGCGGGAGGGAAAGATACGCAGTATTTT. This encodes CASSQAGGKDTQYF.